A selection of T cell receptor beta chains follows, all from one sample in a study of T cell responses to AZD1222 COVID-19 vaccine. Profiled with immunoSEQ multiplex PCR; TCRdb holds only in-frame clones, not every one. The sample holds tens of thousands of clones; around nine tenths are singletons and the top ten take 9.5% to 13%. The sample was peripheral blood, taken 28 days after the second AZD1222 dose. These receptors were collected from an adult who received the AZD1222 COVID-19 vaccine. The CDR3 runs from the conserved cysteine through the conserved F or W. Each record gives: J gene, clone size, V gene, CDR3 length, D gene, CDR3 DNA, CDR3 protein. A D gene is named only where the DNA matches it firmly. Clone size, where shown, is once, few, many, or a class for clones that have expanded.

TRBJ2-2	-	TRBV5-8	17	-	TGTGCCAGCAGCTTGCCCAGGGAGGGGGCGAACACCGGGGAGCTGTTTTTT	CASSLPREGANTGELFF
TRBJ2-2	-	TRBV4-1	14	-	TGCGCCAGCAGCCAGAGGGACGGCACCGGGGAGCTGTTTTTT	CASSQRDGTGELFF
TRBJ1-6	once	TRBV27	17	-	TGTGCCAGCAGTTTATCCCCATCGGGAGGGATGTATTCACCCCTCCACTTT	CASSLSPSGGMYSPLHF
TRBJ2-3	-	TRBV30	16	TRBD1	TGTGCCTGGAGTGTAAGCAAGACAGGGGGTGCAGATACGCAGTATTTT	CAWSVSKTGGADTQYF
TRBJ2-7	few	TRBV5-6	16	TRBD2	TGTGCCAGCAGCTTGGCCCCCAGCGGGGGGATTTACGAGCAGTACTTC	CASSLAPSGGIYEQYF
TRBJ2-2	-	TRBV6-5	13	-	TGTGCCAGCATAGCGGCTAACACCGGGGAGCTGTTTTTT	CASIAANTGELFF
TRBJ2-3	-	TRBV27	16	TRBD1	TGTGCCAGCAGTTTATTCCGGGACAGGGGGCTAGATACGCAGTATTTT	CASSLFRDRGLDTQYF
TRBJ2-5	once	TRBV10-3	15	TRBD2	TGTGCCATCAGTGTGGGACTAGCGGGGCAAGAGACCCAGTACTTC	CAISVGLAGQETQYF
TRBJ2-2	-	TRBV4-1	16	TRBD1	TGCGCCAGCAGCCAGGGACAGGGTTGGAACACCGGGGAGCTGTTTTTT	CASSQGQGWNTGELFF
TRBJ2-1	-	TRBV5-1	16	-	TGCGCCAGCAGCTTTGTGGGTGGGGGGGCAGGAAATGAGCAGTTCTTC	CASSFVGGGAGNEQFF
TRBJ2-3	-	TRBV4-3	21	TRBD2	TGCGCCAGCAGCCAAGATTGGGCGCCGGGACTAGCGGGGGGGCGGGCTTATACGCAGTATTTT	CASSQDWAPGLAGGRAYTQYF
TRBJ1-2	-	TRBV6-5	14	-	TGTGCCAGCACCTCGATCGACGGGGGGGTAAGCTACACCTTC	CASTSIDGGVSYTF
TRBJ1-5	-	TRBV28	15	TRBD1	TGTGCCAGCAGTTTATCCGGGACAGGCGGGGGGCCCCAGCATTTT	CASSLSGTGGGPQHF
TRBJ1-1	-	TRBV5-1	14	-	TGCGCCAGCAGCTTAGGGACCGCTAACACTGAAGCTTTCTTT	CASSLGTANTEAFF
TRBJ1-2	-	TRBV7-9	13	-	TGTGCCAGCAGCTTTGCAGCTAACTATGGCTACACCTTC	CASSFAANYGYTF
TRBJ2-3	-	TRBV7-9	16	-	TGTGCCAGCAGTCCCTCAACAGGGGGGGTGACAGATACGCAGTATTTT	CASSPSTGGVTDTQYF
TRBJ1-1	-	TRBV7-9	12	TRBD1	TGTGCCAGTGACAGGGATTTAGCAATAGCTTTCTTT	CASDRDLAIAFF
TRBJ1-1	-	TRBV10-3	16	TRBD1	TGTGCCATCAGTGAGTCCGGGGACAGGGGGAACACTGAAGCTTTCTTT	CAISESGDRGNTEAFF
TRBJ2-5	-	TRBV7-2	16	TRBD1	TGTGCCAGCAGCCCAACCCGGGGACAGGGGCAAGAGACCCAGTACTTC	CASSPTRGQGQETQYF
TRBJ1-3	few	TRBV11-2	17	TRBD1	TGTGCCAGCAGCCCCATACCGGGACAGGGGGGAGAAAACACCATATATTTT	CASSPIPGQGGENTIYF
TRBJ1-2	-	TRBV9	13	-	TGTGCCAGCAGCCCGGGGGAGGAATATGGCTACACCTTC	CASSPGEEYGYTF
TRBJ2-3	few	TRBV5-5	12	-	TGTGCCAGCACCCTAGGTCGGGATACGCAGTATTTT	CASTLGRDTQYF
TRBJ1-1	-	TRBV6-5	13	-	TGTGCCAGCAGTTATTATGAGGGTTCTGAAGCTTTCTTT	CASSYYEGSEAFF
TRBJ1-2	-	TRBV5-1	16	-	TGCGCCAGCAGCCCATCTGGGGGGGCCGAGGTCTATGGCTACACCTTC	CASSPSGGAEVYGYTF
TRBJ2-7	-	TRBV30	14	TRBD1	TGTGCCTGGAGTTGGACAGGGGGCCCCTACGAGCAGTACTTC	CAWSWTGGPYEQYF
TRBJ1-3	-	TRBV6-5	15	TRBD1	TGTGCCAGCAGAGACAGGGGTGGACCTGGAAACACCATATATTTT	CASRDRGGPGNTIYF
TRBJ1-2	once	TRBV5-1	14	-	TGCGCCAGCAGCTTGGATGTCAGGTCCTATGGCTACACCTTC	CASSLDVRSYGYTF
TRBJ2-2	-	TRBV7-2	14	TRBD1	TGTGCCAGCAGCTCACAGGGGGCGGGCGGGGAGCTGTTTTTT	CASSSQGAGGELFF
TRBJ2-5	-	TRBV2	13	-	TGTGCCAGCGAGCGGGACAAGCAAGAGACCCAGTACTTC	CASERDKQETQYF
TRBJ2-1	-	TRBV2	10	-	TGTGCCAGCAGGCAAAATGAGCAGTTCTTC	CASRQNEQFF
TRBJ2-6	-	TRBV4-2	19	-	TGTGCCAGCAGCCAAGAATCAACTAGGATCCTCTCTGGGGCCAACGTCCTGACTTTC	CASSQESTRILSGANVLTF
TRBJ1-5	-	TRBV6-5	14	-	TGTGCCAGCAGTCCCGCGGAGAGGCGAGGGCCCCAGCATTTT	CASSPAERRGPQHF
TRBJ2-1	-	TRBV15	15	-	TGTGCCACCAGCCCCAGCTATGGGGCTCATGTTGAGCAGTTCTTC	CATSPSYGAHVEQFF
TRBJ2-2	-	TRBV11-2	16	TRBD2	TGTGCCAGCAGCTTTACTAGCGGGGGGAGAACCGGGGAGCTGTTTTTT	CASSFTSGGRTGELFF
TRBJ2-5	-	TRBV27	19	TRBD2	TGTGCCAGCAGTCCCAGGAGACCGGACGGGAGGCGGGTGCAAGAGACCCAGTACTTC	CASSPRRPDGRRVQETQYF
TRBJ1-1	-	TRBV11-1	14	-	TGTGCCAGCAGCTTGAATCGGATGAACACTGAAGCTTTCTTT	CASSLNRMNTEAFF
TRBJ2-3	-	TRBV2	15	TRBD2	TGTGCCAGCAGTACCTTGAGCGGGGGAACAGATACGCAGTATTTT	CASSTLSGGTDTQYF
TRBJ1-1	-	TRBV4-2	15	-	TGTGCCAGCAGCCAGGGTGACACCCGGAACACTGAAGCTTTCTTT	CASSQGDTRNTEAFF
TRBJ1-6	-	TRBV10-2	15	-	TGCGCCAGCAGTGAGCCAGGCCCCCGCACCCAGCCCCTCCACTTT	CASSEPGPRTQPLHF
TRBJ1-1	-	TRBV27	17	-	TGTGCCAGCAAGTCCCTAATTGGGACGGGAATGAACACTGAAGCTTTCTTT	CASKSLIGTGMNTEAFF
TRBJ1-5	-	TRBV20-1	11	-	TGCAGTGCTACCAGGGAGCAGCCCCAGCATTTT	CSATREQPQHF
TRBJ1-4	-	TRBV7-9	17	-	TGTGCCAGCAGCTTATTGAGAGGGTTTCCAACTAATGAAAAACTGTTTTTT	CASSLLRGFPTNEKLFF
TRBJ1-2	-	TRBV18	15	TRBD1	TGTGCCAGCTCACCTAACCGGGACAGCGTCTATGGCTACACCTTC	CASSPNRDSVYGYTF
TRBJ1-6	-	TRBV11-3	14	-	TGTGCCAGCAGCTACTCGGGGGCGGATTCACCCCTCCACTTT	CASSYSGADSPLHF
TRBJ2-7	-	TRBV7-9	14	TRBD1	TGTGCCAGCAGCCCAACCGGGACAGGATACGAGCAGTACTTC	CASSPTGTGYEQYF
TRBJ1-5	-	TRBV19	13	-	TGTGCCAGTACGGAGGGGGGCAATCAGCCCCAGCATTTT	CASTEGGNQPQHF
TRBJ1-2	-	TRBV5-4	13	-	TGTGCCAGCAAACTCCCTAGTAGCCATGGCTACACCTTC	CASKLPSSHGYTF
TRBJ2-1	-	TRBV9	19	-	TGTGCCAGCAACCCCCGGGGAGGGACAGGAGGCCCCCAAAACAATGAGCAGTTCTTC	CASNPRGGTGGPQNNEQFF
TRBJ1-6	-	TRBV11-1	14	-	TGTGCCAGCAGCAGGACGGGGAATAATTCACCCCTCCACTTT	CASSRTGNNSPLHF
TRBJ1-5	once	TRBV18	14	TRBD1	TGTGCCAGCTCACAGAGGCAGGGGGATCAGCCCCAGCATTTT	CASSQRQGDQPQHF
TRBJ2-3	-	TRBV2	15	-	TGTGCCAGCAGAGCCTCAGACAGAGGCACAGATACGCAGTATTTT	CASRASDRGTDTQYF
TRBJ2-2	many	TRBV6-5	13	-	TGTGCCAGCAGTTACCAGCGGACCGGGGAGCTGTTTTTT	CASSYQRTGELFF
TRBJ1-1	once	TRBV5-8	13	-	TGTGCCAGCATCCCCCGGGGGCGAACTGAAGCTTTCTTT	CASIPRGRTEAFF